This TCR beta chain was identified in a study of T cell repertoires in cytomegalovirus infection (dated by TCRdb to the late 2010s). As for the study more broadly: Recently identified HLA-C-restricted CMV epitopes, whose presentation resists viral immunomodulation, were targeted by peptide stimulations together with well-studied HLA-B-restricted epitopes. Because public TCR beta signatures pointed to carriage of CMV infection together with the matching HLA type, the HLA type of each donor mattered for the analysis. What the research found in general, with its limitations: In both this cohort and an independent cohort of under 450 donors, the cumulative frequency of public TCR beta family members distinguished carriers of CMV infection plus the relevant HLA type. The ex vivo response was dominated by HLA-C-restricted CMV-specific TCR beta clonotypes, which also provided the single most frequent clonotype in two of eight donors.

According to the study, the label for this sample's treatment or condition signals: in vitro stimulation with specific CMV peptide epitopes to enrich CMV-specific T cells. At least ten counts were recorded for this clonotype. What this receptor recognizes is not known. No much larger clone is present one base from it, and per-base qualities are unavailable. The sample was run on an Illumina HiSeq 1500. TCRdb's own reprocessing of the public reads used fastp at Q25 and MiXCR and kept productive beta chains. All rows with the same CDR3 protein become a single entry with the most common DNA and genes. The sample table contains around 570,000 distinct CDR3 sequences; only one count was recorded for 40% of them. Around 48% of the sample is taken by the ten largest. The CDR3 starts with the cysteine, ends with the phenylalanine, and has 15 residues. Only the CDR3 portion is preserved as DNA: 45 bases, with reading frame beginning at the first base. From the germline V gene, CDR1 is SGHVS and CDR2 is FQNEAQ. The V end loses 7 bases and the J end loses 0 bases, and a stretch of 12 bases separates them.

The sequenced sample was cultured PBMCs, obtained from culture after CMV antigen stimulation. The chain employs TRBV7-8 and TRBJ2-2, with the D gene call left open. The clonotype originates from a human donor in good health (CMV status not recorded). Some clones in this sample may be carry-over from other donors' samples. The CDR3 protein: CASILSRSNTGELFF. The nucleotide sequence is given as TGTGCCAGCATCCTCTCACGGTCGAACACCGGGGAGCTGTTTTTT. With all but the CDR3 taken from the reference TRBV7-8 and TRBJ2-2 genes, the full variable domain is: GAGVSQSPRYKVAKRGQDVALRCDPISGHVSLFWYQQALGQGPEFLTYFQNEAQLDKSGLPSDRFFAERPEGSVSTLKIQRTQQEDSAVYLCASILSRSNTGELFFGEGSRLTVL.